This T cell receptor beta chain emerged from a study of blood T cell repertoires in COVID-19 (dated by TCRdb to the early 2020s). In terms of the full investigation: The collaborator samples originated in the United States, Italy and Spain and spanned the acute and convalescent phases of COVID-19. The prospective study material was composed of cDNA or gDNA derived from T cells, B-cell-depleted T cells, or PBMCs. The dataset comprised deeply sampled blood TCRbeta repertoires from subjects exposed to, actively infected with, or recovered from COVID-19. The repertoires were released in a freely available public database intended as a resource for research on the immune response to SARS-CoV-2. The samples were drawn from the first 160 participants of the ongoing ImmuneRACE study and from 1,254 subjects provided by 6 global collaborators. Sample metadata almost always included a de-identified subject ID, COVID-19 status, age in years and sex. Where available, HLA class I and class II types were taken from metadata supplied by the sample provider and were not determined by assay-based typing. What the authors observed across the whole study: Clinical and demographic metadata were provided uncurated, with the amount varying by source and participant.

Enrolling through a virtual design, the prospective study's participants ranged in age from about 18 to 89 years and lived across around 25 United States geographic areas. In the prospective study, cohorts were assigned on the basis of participant-reported clinical history obtained from a screening survey and a study questionnaire. A participant counted as exposed if, within 2 weeks of entering the study, that participant had been in contact with someone who had a PCR-confirmed or clinician-diagnosed COVID-19 case. In the prospective study, mobile phlebotomists collected whole blood, serum and a nasopharyngeal or oropharyngeal swab from each participant. Participants in the prospective study had the option to provide additional blood draws and questionnaires over an approximately 2-month period. Before DNA extraction, prospective study blood samples were shipped either frozen or at room temperature.

For this clone: Its cognate antigen has yet to be identified. The input lacks base qualities; no much larger clone sits a single base away.

TCRbeta CDR3 regions were amplified from genomic DNA by means of the immunoSEQ Assay, a bias-controlled multiplex PCR. Per the source publication's procedure: The number of nucleated cells in each sample was estimated by amplification of reference gene primers within the assay. Sequence reads were collapsed and filtered to measure the absolute abundance of every unique TCRbeta CDR3 rearrangement. For each sample, productive Simpson clonality was calculated as the square root of Simpson's diversity index over productive rearrangements. TCRdb took over this immuneACCESS table, retaining in-frame rearrangements with V and J assigned. Such tables are incomplete; in checked studies, under half of the missing clones stem from an unresolved V gene, and the remainder is unexplained. D and trimming were read from the DNA, whereas the V and J calls and clone size are those reported in that table. This sample comprises over 350,000 clones, about 89% of them detected only once. The ten most abundant clones make up just over 0.85% of the sample.

V is reduced by 3 bases and J by 4 bases, leaving a spacing of 12 bases between them. The CDR3 numbers 15 residues from cysteine through phenylalanine. Only the CDR3 region is kept as DNA, spanning 45 bases read in frame from base 1. CDR1 and CDR2, looked up from the germline V gene (reference sequence), are LNHDA and SQIVND. Specimen: PBMCs or T cells enriched from blood (not recorded which). The chain employs TRBV19 and TRBJ1-4; TRBD1 could be the D gene, as 6 bases match. This sequence originates from a woman aged 35 to 49 who had been exposed to COVID-19. The CDR3 corresponds to CASSIGGARNEKLFF. The DNA is as follows: TGTGCCAGTAGTATCGGGGGGGCTCGTAATGAAAAACTGTTTTTT.